Listed below are T cell receptor beta chains from one sample, sequenced in a study of blood T cell repertoires in COVID-19. The data were produced by immunoSEQ multiplex PCR, yet TCRdb's version contains in-frame clones alone and is incomplete. The data hold about 40,000 clones, with roughly 80% observed a single time. What was sequenced was peripheral blood. The receptor source for this set is a woman older than 75 with acute or convalescent COVID-19. Both conserved end residues are part of each CDR3. Fields, in order: V gene, D gene, J gene, clone size, CDR3 DNA, CDR3 protein. The D gene is left open where the match is weak. Rows give clone size only sometimes, using once, few, many, or a class for an expanded clone.

v_call: TRBV10-3
d_call: TRBD1
j_call: TRBJ1-2
clone_size: NA
cdr3_nt: TGTGCCATCAGAGGGGGACAGGGGGCGCGTGACTATGGCTACACCTTC
cdr3_aa: CAIRGGQGARDYGYTF

v_call: TRBV5-4
d_call: TRBD2
j_call: TRBJ2-1
clone_size: once
cdr3_nt: TGTGCCAGCAGCTTGGGGGGACTAGCGGGGGACAATGAGCAGTTCTTC
cdr3_aa: CASSLGGLAGDNEQFF

v_call: TRBV19
d_call: NA
j_call: TRBJ1-2
clone_size: NA
cdr3_nt: TGTGCCAGTAGCTTGACAGTTAACTATGGCTACACCTTC
cdr3_aa: CASSLTVNYGYTF

v_call: TRBV11-2
d_call: NA
j_call: TRBJ1-1
clone_size: NA
cdr3_nt: TGTGCCAGCAGCTTAGATCAGGGATACACTGAAGCTTTCTTT
cdr3_aa: CASSLDQGYTEAFF

v_call: TRBV11-3
d_call: TRBD2
j_call: TRBJ2-3
clone_size: NA
cdr3_nt: TGTGCCAGCAGCGTCGGACTAGCGGGAGATACGCAGTATTTT
cdr3_aa: CASSVGLAGDTQYF

v_call: TRBV7-3
d_call: NA
j_call: TRBJ2-3
clone_size: NA
cdr3_nt: TGTGCCAGCAGCTCCCCAGGGGAGAGCATGCTGTATTTT
cdr3_aa: CASSSPGESMLYF

v_call: TRBV29-1
d_call: TRBD1
j_call: TRBJ1-4
clone_size: NA
cdr3_nt: TGCAGCGTTGAAAGGACAGGTGAAGGTGAAAAACTGTTTTTT
cdr3_aa: CSVERTGEGEKLFF

v_call: TRBV7-8
d_call: NA
j_call: TRBJ1-2
clone_size: NA
cdr3_nt: TGTGCCAGCAGCCCTAGAACGTCCGGCTACACCTTC
cdr3_aa: CASSPRTSGYTF

v_call: TRBV19
d_call: NA
j_call: TRBJ1-5
clone_size: NA
cdr3_nt: TGTGCCAGTACCCCAGGGAACAATCAGCCCCAGCATTTT
cdr3_aa: CASTPGNNQPQHF

v_call: TRBV7-9
d_call: NA
j_call: TRBJ2-2
clone_size: NA
cdr3_nt: TGTGCCAGCAGCGTCACGGCGGGAATATACACCGGGGAGCTGTTTTTT
cdr3_aa: CASSVTAGIYTGELFF

v_call: TRBV7-9
d_call: NA
j_call: TRBJ1-5
clone_size: NA
cdr3_nt: TGTGCCAGCAGCTTAGCGGGCGATGCCGCTGGACAGCCCCAGCATTTT
cdr3_aa: CASSLAGDAAGQPQHF

v_call: TRBV7-2
d_call: TRBD1
j_call: TRBJ1-2
clone_size: NA
cdr3_nt: TGTGCCAGCAGCGACAGGGCCCTCGGAGGTGGCTACACCTTC
cdr3_aa: CASSDRALGGGYTF

v_call: TRBV3-1/TRBV3-2
d_call: NA
j_call: TRBJ2-3
clone_size: NA
cdr3_nt: TGTGCCAGCAGCCAAGTGGGGCCGGCAGATACGCAGTATTTT
cdr3_aa: CASSQVGPADTQYF

v_call: TRBV10-1
d_call: TRBD1
j_call: TRBJ2-5
clone_size: few
cdr3_nt: TGCGCCAGCAGTGGGGGGACAGGGGGGACCCAGTACTTC
cdr3_aa: CASSGGTGGTQYF

v_call: TRBV6-5
d_call: NA
j_call: TRBJ1-6
clone_size: NA
cdr3_nt: TGTGCCAGCAGCCGCGAGCTTAATTCACCCCTCCACTTT
cdr3_aa: CASSRELNSPLHF

v_call: TRBV12-5
d_call: NA
j_call: TRBJ2-7
clone_size: NA
cdr3_nt: TGTGCTAGTGGCCTCGGACATCTCTACGAGCAGTACTTC
cdr3_aa: CASGLGHLYEQYF

v_call: TRBV18
d_call: NA
j_call: TRBJ2-7
clone_size: NA
cdr3_nt: TGTGCCAGCTCACCAGATTTGACTACCAACCCCGACGGGCAGTACTTC
cdr3_aa: CASSPDLTTNPDGQYF

v_call: TRBV2
d_call: TRBD1
j_call: TRBJ1-5
clone_size: once
cdr3_nt: TGTGCCAGCAGTGGGACAGGGTTCAATCAGCCCCAGCATTTT
cdr3_aa: CASSGTGFNQPQHF

v_call: TRBV27
d_call: NA
j_call: TRBJ1-1
clone_size: NA
cdr3_nt: TGTGCCAGCAGTCGGACTGGGAACACTGAAGCTTTCTTT
cdr3_aa: CASSRTGNTEAFF

v_call: TRBV12-3/TRBV12-4
d_call: NA
j_call: TRBJ2-7
clone_size: NA
cdr3_nt: TGTGCCAGCTGTCGACAGAACTGTCACGAGCAGTACTTC
cdr3_aa: CASCRQNCHEQYF

v_call: TRBV7-9
d_call: NA
j_call: TRBJ2-7
clone_size: NA
cdr3_nt: TGTGCCAGCAGCTTAGAACTACCGGCCGAGCAGTACTTC
cdr3_aa: CASSLELPAEQYF

v_call: TRBV11-1
d_call: NA
j_call: TRBJ2-1
clone_size: many
cdr3_nt: TGTGCCAGCAGCTTGGCCCGGACAGCTCAGTTCTTC
cdr3_aa: CASSLARTAQFF

v_call: TRBV9
d_call: TRBD1
j_call: TRBJ2-6
clone_size: NA
cdr3_nt: TGTGCCAGCAGCTGGGACAGGGGGTCGGCTGGGGCCAACGTCCTGACTTTC
cdr3_aa: CASSWDRGSAGANVLTF

v_call: TRBV3-1/TRBV3-2
d_call: TRBD2
j_call: TRBJ2-1
clone_size: NA
cdr3_nt: TGTGCCAGCAGCCAAGAATTTAGCGGGAGACGTAGGAATGAGCAGTTCTTC
cdr3_aa: CASSQEFSGRRRNEQFF

v_call: TRBV7-9
d_call: TRBD2
j_call: TRBJ2-7
clone_size: NA
cdr3_nt: TGTGCCAGCAGCTTAGCCGGACTAGCGGGGGACGAGCAGTACTTC
cdr3_aa: CASSLAGLAGDEQYF

v_call: TRBV6-6
d_call: TRBD2
j_call: TRBJ2-1
clone_size: NA
cdr3_nt: TGTGCCAGCAGTCCCCTCGGACTAGCGGGAGGGACCTACAATGAGCAGTTCTTC
cdr3_aa: CASSPLGLAGGTYNEQFF

v_call: TRBV4-1
d_call: TRBD2
j_call: TRBJ2-7
clone_size: NA
cdr3_nt: TGCGCCAGCAGCCAACAGCGGAGGGTAGCGGGAGCCCACGAGCAGTACTTC
cdr3_aa: CASSQQRRVAGAHEQYF

v_call: TRBV5-4
d_call: TRBD2
j_call: TRBJ2-5
clone_size: NA
cdr3_nt: TGTGCCAGCAGCTTGGGCGGGAGTAGGGAGACCCAGTACTTC
cdr3_aa: CASSLGGSRETQYF

v_call: TRBV19
d_call: NA
j_call: TRBJ1-5
clone_size: NA
cdr3_nt: TGTGCCAGTAGTCCACCTCGGGTACGTCGCAATCAGCCCCAGCATTTT
cdr3_aa: CASSPPRVRRNQPQHF

v_call: TRBV4-3
d_call: NA
j_call: TRBJ2-7
clone_size: once
cdr3_nt: TGCGCCAGCAGCCAAGAGGAGTCCATGGGGAGCTCCTACGAGCAGTACTTC
cdr3_aa: CASSQEESMGSSYEQYF

v_call: TRBV9
d_call: TRBD1
j_call: TRBJ1-2
clone_size: once
cdr3_nt: TGTGCCAGCAGCTTAGACCCCCTACCAGACAGGGGCCGCTATGGCTACACCTTC
cdr3_aa: CASSLDPLPDRGRYGYTF

v_call: TRBV9
d_call: NA
j_call: TRBJ2-1
clone_size: few
cdr3_nt: TGTGCCAGCAGCGAGCGGGCGTACAATGAGCAGTTCTTC
cdr3_aa: CASSERAYNEQFF

v_call: TRBV5-4
d_call: NA
j_call: TRBJ2-6
clone_size: NA
cdr3_nt: TGTGCCAGCAGCCCACCCAGCAGGGGCTCTGGGGCCAACGTCCTGACTTTC
cdr3_aa: CASSPPSRGSGANVLTF

v_call: TRBV13
d_call: TRBD1
j_call: TRBJ1-1
clone_size: NA
cdr3_nt: TGTGCCAGCAGCTCGGACAGGATGAACACTGAAGCTTTCTTT
cdr3_aa: CASSSDRMNTEAFF

v_call: TRBV19
d_call: NA
j_call: TRBJ2-5
clone_size: NA
cdr3_nt: TGTGCCAGTAGTATGTCTCGGGATTCGAGCGAGACCCAGTACTTC
cdr3_aa: CASSMSRDSSETQYF

v_call: TRBV21-1
d_call: NA
j_call: TRBJ2-1
clone_size: few
cdr3_nt: TGTGCCAGCAGCAAAGGCCCTAGCGGGACCTTCTACAATGAGCAGTTCTTC
cdr3_aa: CASSKGPSGTFYNEQFF